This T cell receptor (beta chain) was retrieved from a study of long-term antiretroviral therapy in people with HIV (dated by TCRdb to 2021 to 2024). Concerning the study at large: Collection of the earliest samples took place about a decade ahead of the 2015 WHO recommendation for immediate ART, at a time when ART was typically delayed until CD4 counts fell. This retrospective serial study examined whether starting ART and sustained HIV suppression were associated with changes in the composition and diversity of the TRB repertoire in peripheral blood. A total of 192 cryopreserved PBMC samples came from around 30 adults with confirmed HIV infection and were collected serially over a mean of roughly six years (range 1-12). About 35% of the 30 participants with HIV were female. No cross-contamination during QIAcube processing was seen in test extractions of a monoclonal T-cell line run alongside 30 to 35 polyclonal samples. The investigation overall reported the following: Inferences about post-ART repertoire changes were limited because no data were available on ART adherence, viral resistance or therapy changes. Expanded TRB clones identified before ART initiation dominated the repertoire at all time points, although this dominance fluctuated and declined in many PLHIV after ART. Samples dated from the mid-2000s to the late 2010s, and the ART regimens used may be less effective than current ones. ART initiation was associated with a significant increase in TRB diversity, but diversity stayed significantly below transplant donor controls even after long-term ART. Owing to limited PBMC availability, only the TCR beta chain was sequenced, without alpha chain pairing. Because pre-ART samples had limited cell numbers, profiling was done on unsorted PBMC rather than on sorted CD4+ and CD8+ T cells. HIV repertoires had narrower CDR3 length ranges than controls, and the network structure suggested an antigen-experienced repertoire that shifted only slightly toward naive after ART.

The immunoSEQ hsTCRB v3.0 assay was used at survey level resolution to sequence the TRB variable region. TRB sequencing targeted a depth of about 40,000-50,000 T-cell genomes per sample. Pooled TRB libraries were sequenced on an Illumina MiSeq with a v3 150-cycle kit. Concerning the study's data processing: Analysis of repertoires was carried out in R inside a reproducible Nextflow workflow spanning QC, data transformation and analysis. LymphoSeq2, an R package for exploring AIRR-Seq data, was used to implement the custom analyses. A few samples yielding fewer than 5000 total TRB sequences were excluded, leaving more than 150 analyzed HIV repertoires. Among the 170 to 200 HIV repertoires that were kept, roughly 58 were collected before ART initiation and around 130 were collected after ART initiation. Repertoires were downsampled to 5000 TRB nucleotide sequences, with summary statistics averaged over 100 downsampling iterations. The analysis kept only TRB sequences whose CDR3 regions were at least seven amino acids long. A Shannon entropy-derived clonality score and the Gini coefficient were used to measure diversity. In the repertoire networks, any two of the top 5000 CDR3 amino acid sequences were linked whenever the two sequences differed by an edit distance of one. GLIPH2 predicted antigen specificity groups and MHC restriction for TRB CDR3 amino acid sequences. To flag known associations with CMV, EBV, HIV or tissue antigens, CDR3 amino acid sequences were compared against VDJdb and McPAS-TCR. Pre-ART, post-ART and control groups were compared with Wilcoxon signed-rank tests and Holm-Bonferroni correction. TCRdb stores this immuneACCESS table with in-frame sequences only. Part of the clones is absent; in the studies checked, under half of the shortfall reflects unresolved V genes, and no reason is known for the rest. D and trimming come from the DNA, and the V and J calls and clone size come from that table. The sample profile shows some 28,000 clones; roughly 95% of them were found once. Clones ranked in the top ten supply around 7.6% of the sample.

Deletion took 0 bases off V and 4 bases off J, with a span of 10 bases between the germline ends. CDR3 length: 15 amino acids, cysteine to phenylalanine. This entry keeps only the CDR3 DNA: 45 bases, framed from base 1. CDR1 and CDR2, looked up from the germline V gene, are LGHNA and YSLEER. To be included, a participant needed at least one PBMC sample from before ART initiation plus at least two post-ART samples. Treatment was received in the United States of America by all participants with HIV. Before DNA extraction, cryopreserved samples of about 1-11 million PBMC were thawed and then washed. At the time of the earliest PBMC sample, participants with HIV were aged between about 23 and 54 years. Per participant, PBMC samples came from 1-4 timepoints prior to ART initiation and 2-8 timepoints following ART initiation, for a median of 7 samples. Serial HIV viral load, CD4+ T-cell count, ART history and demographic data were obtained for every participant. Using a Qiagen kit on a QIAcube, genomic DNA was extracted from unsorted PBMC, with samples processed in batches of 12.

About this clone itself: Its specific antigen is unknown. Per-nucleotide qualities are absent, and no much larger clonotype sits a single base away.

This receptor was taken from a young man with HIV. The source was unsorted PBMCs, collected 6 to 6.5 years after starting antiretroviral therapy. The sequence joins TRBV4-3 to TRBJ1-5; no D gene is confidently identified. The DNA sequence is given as TGCGCCAGCAGCCAAGAGGCCAGGCAGAATCAGCCCCAGCATTTT. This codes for CASSQEARQNQPQHF.